This paragraph reports one T cell receptor (beta chain). Antigen specificity is unknown. Nominal health characterized the donors when sampled, though unrecorded immune exposures were likely. In the PCR, 60 Vbeta and 13 Jbeta primers were used. Assay: immunoSEQ multiplex PCR; the TCRdb copy retains only in-frame clones and omits some. The sample table sets out some 60,000 clones. This specimen comes from a study of cytomegalovirus exposure and HLA in healthy donors. Study outcomes and limitations: Equally common other TCR beta chains were less clonally expanded than HLA-associated ones, a later analysis found.

This CDR3 spans 16 amino acids. The junction had 16 bases not matched to a gene; V was cut back by 7 bases and J by 4 bases. The V gene's germline CDR1 is LNHDA and CDR2 SQIVND (reference sequence). Sequenced sample: PBMCs. The chain carries TRBV19 and TRBJ2-7; 7 positions agree with TRBD1. The receptor was isolated from a man under 40 in good health and CMV-seropositive. The CDR3 DNA is TGTGCCAGTAAAGATACCGGGGCACAGGGGATATACGAGCAGTACTTC. Its protein product is CASKDTGAQGIYEQYF.